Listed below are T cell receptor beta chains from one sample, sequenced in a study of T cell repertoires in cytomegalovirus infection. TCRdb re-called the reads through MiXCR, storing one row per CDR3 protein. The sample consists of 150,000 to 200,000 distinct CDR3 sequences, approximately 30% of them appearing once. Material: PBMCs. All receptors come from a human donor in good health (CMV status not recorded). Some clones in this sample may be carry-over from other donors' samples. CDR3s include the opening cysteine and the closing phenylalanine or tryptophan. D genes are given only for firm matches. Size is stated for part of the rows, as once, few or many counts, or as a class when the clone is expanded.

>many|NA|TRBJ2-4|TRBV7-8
CASSPSRVGGGRNIQYF
TGTGCCAGCAGCCCGTCCAGGGTAGGGGGGGGTCGGAACATTCAGTACTTC
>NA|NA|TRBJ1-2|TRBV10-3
CAISASGSVSYGYTF
TGTGCCATCTCGGCATCCGGGTCGGTTAGCTATGGCTACACCTTC
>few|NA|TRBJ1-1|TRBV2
CASSEGRTEAFF
TGTGCCAGCAGTGAAGGGAGGACTGAAGCTTTCTTT
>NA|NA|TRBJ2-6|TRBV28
CASSGSVSGLSGANVLTF
TGTGCCAGCAGTGGGAGTGTGTCAGGTCTCTCTGGGGCCAACGTCCTGACTTTC
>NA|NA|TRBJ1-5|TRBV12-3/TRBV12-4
CASSLAGVGQPQHF
TGTGCCAGCAGTTTAGCAGGGGTCGGTCAGCCCCAGCATTTT
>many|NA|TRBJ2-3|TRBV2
CASSFTTDTQYF
TGTGCCAGCAGTTTTACGACAGATACGCAGTATTTT
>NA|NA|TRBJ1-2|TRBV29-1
CSVPGGYGYTF
TGCAGCGTCCCCGGGGGCTATGGCTACACCTTC
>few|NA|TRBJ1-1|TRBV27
CASSPINRKAFF
TGTGCCAGCAGCCCAATAAACAGAAAAGCTTTCTTT
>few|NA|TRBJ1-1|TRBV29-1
CSVLHGTEAFF
TGCAGCGTTCTACACGGCACTGAGGCTTTCTTT
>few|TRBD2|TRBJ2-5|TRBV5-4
CASSFGGGVETQYF
TGTGCCAGCAGCTTCGGCGGGGGAGTAGAGACCCAGTACTTC
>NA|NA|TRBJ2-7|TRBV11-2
CASSTPKQGHEQYF
TGTGCCAGCAGCACCCCAAAACAGGGCCACGAGCAGTACTTC
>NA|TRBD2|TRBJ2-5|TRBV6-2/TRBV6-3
CASSWTSGGVRETQYF
TGTGCCAGCAGTTGGACTAGCGGGGGGGTGAGAGAGACCCAGTACTTC
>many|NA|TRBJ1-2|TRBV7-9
CASSSRSDGGGYTF
TGTGCCAGCAGCTCAAGATCCGATGGCGGCGGCTACACCTTC
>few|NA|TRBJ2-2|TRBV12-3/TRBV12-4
CASSPAGRPNTGELFF
TGTGCCAGCAGTCCCGCGGGACGGCCGAACACCGGGGAGCTGTTTTTT
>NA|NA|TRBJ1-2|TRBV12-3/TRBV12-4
CASSLYRGNYGYTF
TGTGCCAGCAGTTTATATCGTGGCAACTATGGCTACACCTTC
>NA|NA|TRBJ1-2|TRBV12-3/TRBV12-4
CASSLVPGFKYGYTF
TGTGCCAGCAGTTTAGTTCCGGGTTTCAAGTACGGCTACACCTTC
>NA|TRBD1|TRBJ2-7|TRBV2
CASTRDRAYEQYF
TGTGCCAGTACGCGGGACAGGGCCTACGAGCAGTACTTC
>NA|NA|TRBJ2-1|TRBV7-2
CASSLVDNLFF
TGTGCCAGCAGCTTAGTGGACAATCTGTTCTTC
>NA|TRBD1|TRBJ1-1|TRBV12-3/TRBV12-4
CASTITGTGGGEAFF
TGTGCCAGCACCATAACCGGGACAGGGGGTGGAGAAGCTTTCTTT
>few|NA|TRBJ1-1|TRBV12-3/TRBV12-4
CASSFDMRTEAFF
TGTGCCAGCAGTTTTGACATGAGAACTGAAGCTTTCTTT
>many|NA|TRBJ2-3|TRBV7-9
CASSGAAPDTQYF
TGTGCCAGCAGCGGCGCAGCCCCGGATACGCAGTATTTT
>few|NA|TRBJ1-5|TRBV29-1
CSVAGARGQPQHF
TGCAGCGTTGCAGGGGCGCGGGGTCAGCCCCAGCATTTT
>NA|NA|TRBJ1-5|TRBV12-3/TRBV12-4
CASSSSPGQPQHF
TGTGCCAGCAGTTCTTCACCAGGGCAGCCCCAGCATTTT
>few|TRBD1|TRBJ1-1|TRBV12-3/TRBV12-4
CASSLWGTGGEAFF
TGTGCCAGCAGTTTATGGGGGACAGGGGGAGAAGCTTTCTTT
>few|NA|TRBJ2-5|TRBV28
CASSLFNRDKETQYF
TGTGCCAGCAGTTTATTTAACCGGGACAAGGAGACCCAGTACTTC
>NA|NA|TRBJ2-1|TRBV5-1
CASSLVGRTEQFF
TGCGCCAGCAGCTTGGTCGGACGGACTGAGCAGTTCTTC
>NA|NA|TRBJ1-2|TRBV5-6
CASSLAFQGDYGYTF
TGTGCCAGCAGCTTGGCGTTCCAGGGCGACTATGGCTACACCTTC
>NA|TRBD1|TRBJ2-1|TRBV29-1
CSVVAGGSSYNEQFF
TGCAGCGTTGTGGCAGGGGGTAGCTCCTACAATGAGCAGTTCTTC
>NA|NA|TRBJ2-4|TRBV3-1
CASEDVTDIQYF
TGTGCCAGCGAGGACGTCACGGACATTCAGTACTTC
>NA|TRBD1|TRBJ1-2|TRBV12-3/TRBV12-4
CASSLSRTGDGYTF
TGTGCCAGCAGTTTGTCCCGGACAGGGGATGGCTACACCTTC
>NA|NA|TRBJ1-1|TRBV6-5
CASSPPGGFLGSTEAFF
TGTGCCAGCAGTCCCCCTGGAGGGTTCTTGGGTAGCACTGAAGCTTTCTTT
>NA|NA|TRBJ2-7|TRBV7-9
CASSFFRDGAYEQYF
TGTGCCAGCAGCTTTTTCCGGGACGGAGCCTACGAGCAGTACTTC
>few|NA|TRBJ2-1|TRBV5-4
CASSLGGVGSYNEQFF
TGTGCCAGCAGCTTGGGGGGTGTGGGATCCTACAATGAGCAGTTCTTC
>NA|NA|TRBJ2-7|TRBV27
CASSLSGVSYEQYF
TGTGCCAGCAGTTTATCGGGGGTCTCCTACGAGCAGTACTTC
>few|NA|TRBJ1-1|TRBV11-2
CASSLERVSTEAFF
TGTGCCAGCAGCCTCGAGCGAGTTAGCACTGAAGCTTTCTTT
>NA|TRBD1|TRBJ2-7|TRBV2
CASTGQGISYEQYF
TGTGCCAGTACGGGACAGGGGATTTCCTACGAGCAGTACTTC
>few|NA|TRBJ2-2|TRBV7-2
CASSLIGSSTGELFF
TGTGCCAGCAGCTTGATTGGATCGAGCACCGGGGAGCTGTTTTTT
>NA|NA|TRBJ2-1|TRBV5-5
CASSSVTGNGYNEQFF
TGTGCCAGCAGCTCCGTTACGGGGAACGGATACAATGAGCAGTTCTTC
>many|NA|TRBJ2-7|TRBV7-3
CASSLGDNYEQYF
TGTGCCAGCAGCTTAGGGGACAACTACGAGCAGTACTTC
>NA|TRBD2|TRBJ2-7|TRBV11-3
CASSPEVVSLAGGSYEQYF
TGTGCCAGCAGCCCAGAGGTAGTAAGTCTAGCGGGCGGTTCCTACGAGCAGTACTTC
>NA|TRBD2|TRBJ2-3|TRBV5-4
CASSPGTSGALDTQYF
TGTGCCAGCAGCCCGGGGACTAGCGGGGCCCTAGATACGCAGTATTTT
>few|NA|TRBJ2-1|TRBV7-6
CASSLVNRGGARGDNEQFF
TGTGCCAGCAGCTTAGTCAACCGGGGCGGGGCTCGAGGGGACAATGAGCAGTTCTTC
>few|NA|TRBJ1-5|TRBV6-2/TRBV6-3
CASRTDGNQPQHF
TGTGCCAGCAGAACGGACGGTAATCAGCCCCAGCATTTT
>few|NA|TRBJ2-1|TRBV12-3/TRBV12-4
CASSFAGRRSNEQFF
TGTGCCAGCAGTTTTGCAGGACGCCGGTCCAATGAGCAGTTCTTC
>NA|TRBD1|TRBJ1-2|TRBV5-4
CASSLDRGTGYGYTF
TGTGCCAGCAGCTTGGACAGGGGGACCGGCTATGGCTACACCTTC
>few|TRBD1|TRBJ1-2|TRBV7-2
CASSLPGQGEGYTF
TGTGCCAGCAGCTTACCGGGACAGGGAGAGGGCTACACCTTC
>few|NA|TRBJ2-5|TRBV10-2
CASSESGGAKETQYF
TGCGCCAGCAGTGAGTCGGGGGGCGCGAAAGAGACCCAGTACTTC
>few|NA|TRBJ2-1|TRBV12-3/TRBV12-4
CASSQSTLLSRGASYNEQFF
TGTGCCAGCAGTCAAAGTACCCTACTGTCTCGGGGGGCATCCTACAATGAGCAGTTCTTC
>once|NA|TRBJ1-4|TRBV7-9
CASSLFTGIEEKLFF
TGTGCCAGCAGCTTATTCACCGGTATTGAGGAAAAACTGTTTTTT
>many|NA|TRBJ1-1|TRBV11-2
CASSSPRTVNTEAFF
TGTGCCAGCAGCTCGCCCCGGACGGTGAACACTGAAGCTTTCTTT
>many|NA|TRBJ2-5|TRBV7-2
CASSLGPRIGPETQYF
TGTGCCAGCAGCTTAGGGCCGCGTATAGGGCCAGAGACCCAGTACTTC
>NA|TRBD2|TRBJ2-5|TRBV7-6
CASSPLAGGPGQETQYF
TGTGCTAGCAGCCCTCTAGCGGGGGGGCCGGGCCAAGAGACCCAGTACTTC
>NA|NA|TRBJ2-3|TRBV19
CASSRADTQYF
TGTGCCAGTAGTAGGGCAGATACGCAGTATTTT
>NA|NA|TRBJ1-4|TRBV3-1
CASSWGGDEKLFF
TGTGCCAGCAGCTGGGGGGGGGACGAAAAACTGTTTTTT